These 6 T cell receptor beta chains were all obtained from the same sample, sequenced in a study of blood T cells in healthy people across ages (dated by TCRdb to 2014 to 2015). Library preparation employed 5' RACE. The instrument given in TCRdb is Illumina HiSeq 2500. A second roughly 6 to 12 cycle PCR used a sample-barcoded 5' primer and a J-beta primer mix. Using fastp at Q25 and MiXCR, TCRdb reprocessed the public reads and kept productive beta chains. Each record represents a unique CDR3 protein, reported with the most common genes and DNA among its rows. The sample includes hundreds of thousands of distinct CDR3 sequences, with around three fifths observed a single time. Roughly 24% of the sample is in the top ten clones. Specimen: blood. These receptor sequences come from a man aged 35-49 years in good health.

This clonotype was counted between two and nine times. The chain is built from TRBV27 and TRBJ2-7; TRBD2 matches 13 bases. Germline V lookup: CDR1 MNHEY, CDR2 SMNVEV (reference sequence). The CDR3 runs to 15 residues. V shed 5 bases, J shed 7 bases, and the junction held 8 bases outside the gene matches. DNA of the CDR3: TGTGCCAGCAGTCCCCAGGGACTAGCGGGACTGGAGCAGTACTTC. It yields the protein CASSPQGLAGLEQYF.

This clonotype was counted ten times or more. The rearrangement links TRBV6-5 to TRBJ1-2; weak D call: TRBD1 (6 bases). Looked up from germline, CDR1 is MNHEY and CDR2 is SVGAGI. V lost 6 bases and J 4 bases, leaving 18 bases between the germline ends. The CDR3 runs to 15 residues. The CDR3 nucleotides are TGTGCCAGCAGCCTACTGGCGGGGGCTGGCTATGGCTACACCTTC. Its translation is CASSLLAGAGYGYTF.

The V and J genes are TRBV14 and TRBJ2-3; D might be TRBD2 (5 bases). Trimming left V 2 bases short and J 0 bases short, with 12 bases between. There are 16 residues in the CDR3. Per the germline V gene, CDR1 is SGHDN and CDR2 is FVKESK. The CDR3 coding sequence is TGTGCCAGCAGCCAACTTATAGGAGGTAGCACAGATACGCAGTATTTT. Translation gives CASSQLIGGSTDTQYF.

V is TRBV7-3 and J is TRBJ2-2; D might be TRBD2 (6 bases). From germline, CDR1 is SGHTA and CDR2 FQGTGA. The V and J ends lost 4 bases and 6 bases respectively, with 15 bases between them. CDR3 size: 15 residues. The chain's CDR3 is CASSSGGVGSGELFF. CDR3 bases: TGTGCCAGCAGCTCCGGGGGAGTTGGATCCGGGGAGCTGTTTTTT.

The chain combines TRBV2 with TRBJ2-5; maybe TRBD2 (5 bases). The germline CDR1 and CDR2 sequences are SNHLY and FYNNEI. Trimming stripped 4 bases from V and 5 bases from J, with 17 bases between. This CDR3 contains 15 residues. DNA for the CDR3: TGTGCCAGCAGTGCCGGTGTAATAAGCGGCGAGACCCAGTACTTC. The encoded protein is CASSAGVISGETQYF.

This clonotype was picked up many times. The V gene is TRBV12-3 or TRBV12-4, the J gene TRBJ2-1; 11 bases fit TRBD1. The CDR3 loop spans 16 amino acids. Unmatched junction bases numbered 13, after V lost 6 bases and J lost 9 bases. CDR3 protein: CASSLPTGTGGREQFF. In DNA, the CDR3 is TGTGCCAGCAGCCTACCGACCGGGACAGGGGGTCGTGAGCAGTTCTTC.